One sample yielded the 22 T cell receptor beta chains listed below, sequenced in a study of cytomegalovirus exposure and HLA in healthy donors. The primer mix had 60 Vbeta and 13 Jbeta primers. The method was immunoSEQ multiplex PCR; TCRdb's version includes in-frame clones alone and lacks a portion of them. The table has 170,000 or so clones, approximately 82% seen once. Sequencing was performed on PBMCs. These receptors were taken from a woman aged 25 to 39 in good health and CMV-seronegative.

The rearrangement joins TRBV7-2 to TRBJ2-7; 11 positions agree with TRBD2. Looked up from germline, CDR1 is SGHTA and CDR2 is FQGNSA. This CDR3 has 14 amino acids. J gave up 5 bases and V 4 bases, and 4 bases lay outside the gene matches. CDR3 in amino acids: CASSYSGRANEQYF. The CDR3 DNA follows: TGTGCCAGCAGCTATAGCGGGAGGGCCAACGAGCAGTACTTC.

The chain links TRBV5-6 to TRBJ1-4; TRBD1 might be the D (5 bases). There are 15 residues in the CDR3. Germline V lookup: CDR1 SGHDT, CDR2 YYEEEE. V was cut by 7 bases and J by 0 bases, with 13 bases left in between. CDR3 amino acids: CASRKGPATNEKLFF. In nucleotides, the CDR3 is TGTGCCAGCCGAAAGGGGCCCGCAACTAATGAAAAACTGTTTTTT.

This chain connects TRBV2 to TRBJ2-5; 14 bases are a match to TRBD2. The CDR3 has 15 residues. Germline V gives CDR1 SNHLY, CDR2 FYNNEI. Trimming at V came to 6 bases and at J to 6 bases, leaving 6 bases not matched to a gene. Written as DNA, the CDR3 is TGTGCCAGCAGACCGACTAGCGGGGGGGCGAAGACCCAGTACTTC. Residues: CASRPTSGGAKTQYF.

CDR3 sequence: CASSLATGLAGYEQYF. Written as DNA, the CDR3 is TGTGCCAGCAGCTTGGCCACGGGGCTAGCGGGATACGAGCAGTACTTC. The chain uses TRBV5-4 and TRBJ2-7, with 9 nucleotides matching TRBD2. CDR1 is SGHNT, CDR2 YYREEE, per germline (reference sequence). The V and J ends lost 0 bases and 4 bases, in that order; junction bases with no gene match: 8. The length of the CDR3 is 16 residues.

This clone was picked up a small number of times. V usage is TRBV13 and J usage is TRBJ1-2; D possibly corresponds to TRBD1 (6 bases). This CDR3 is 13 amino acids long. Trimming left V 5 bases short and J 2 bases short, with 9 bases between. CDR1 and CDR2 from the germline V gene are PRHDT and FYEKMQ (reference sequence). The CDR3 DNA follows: TGTGCCAGCAGCGGGAGGGGGAACTATGGCTACACCTTC. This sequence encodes CASSGRGNYGYTF.

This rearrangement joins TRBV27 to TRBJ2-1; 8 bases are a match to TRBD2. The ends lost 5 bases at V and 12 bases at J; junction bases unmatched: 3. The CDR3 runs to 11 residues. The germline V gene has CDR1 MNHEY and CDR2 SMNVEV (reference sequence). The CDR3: CASSDSGVQFF. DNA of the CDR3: TGTGCCAGCAGTGATAGCGGGGTGCAGTTCTTC.

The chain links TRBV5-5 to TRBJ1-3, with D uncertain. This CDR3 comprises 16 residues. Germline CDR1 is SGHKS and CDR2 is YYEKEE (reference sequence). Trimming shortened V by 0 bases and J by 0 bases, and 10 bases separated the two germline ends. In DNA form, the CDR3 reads TGTGCCAGCAGCTTGGGAGGTGTAAGCTCTGGAAACACCATATATTTT. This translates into CASSLGGVSSGNTIYF.

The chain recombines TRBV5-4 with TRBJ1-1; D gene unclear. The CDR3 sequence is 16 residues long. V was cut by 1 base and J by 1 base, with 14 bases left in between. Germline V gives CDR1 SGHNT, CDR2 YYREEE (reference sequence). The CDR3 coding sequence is TGTGCCAGCAGCTTGTCCAGACTAACGAAGAACACTGAAGCTTTCTTT. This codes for CASSLSRLTKNTEAFF.

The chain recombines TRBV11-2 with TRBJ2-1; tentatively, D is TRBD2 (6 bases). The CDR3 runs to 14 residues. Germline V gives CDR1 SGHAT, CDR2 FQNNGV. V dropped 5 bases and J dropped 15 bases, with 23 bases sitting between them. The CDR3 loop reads CASSPGVADPYRFF. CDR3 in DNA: TGTGCCAGCAGCCCTGGGGTAGCGGACCCGTACCGGTTCTTC.

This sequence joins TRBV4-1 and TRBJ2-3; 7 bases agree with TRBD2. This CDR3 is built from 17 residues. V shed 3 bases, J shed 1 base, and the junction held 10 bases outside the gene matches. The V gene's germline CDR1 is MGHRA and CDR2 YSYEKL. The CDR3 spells CASSQGRVAGGTDTQYF. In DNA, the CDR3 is TGCGCCAGCAGCCAGGGTCGCGTGGCGGGGGGCACAGATACGCAGTATTTT.

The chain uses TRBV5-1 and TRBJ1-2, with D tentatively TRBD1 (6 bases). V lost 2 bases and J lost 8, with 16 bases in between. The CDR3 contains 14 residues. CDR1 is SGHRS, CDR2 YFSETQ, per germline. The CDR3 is CASSLETGPRGYTF. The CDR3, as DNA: TGCGCCAGCAGCTTAGAGACAGGTCCGAGGGGCTACACCTTC.

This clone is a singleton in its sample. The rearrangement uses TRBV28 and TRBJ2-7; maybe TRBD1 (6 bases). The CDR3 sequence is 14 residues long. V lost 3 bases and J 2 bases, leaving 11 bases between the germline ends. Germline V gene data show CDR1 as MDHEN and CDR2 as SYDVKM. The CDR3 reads CASSLHRAPYEQYF. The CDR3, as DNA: TGTGCCAGCAGTTTGCACAGGGCGCCCTACGAGCAGTACTTC.

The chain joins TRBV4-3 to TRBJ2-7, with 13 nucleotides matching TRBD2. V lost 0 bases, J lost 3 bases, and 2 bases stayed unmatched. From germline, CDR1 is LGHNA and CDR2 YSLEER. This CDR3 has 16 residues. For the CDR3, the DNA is TGCGCCAGCAGCCAAGAGGGACTAGCGGGACTCTACGAGCAGTACTTC. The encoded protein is CASSQEGLAGLYEQYF.

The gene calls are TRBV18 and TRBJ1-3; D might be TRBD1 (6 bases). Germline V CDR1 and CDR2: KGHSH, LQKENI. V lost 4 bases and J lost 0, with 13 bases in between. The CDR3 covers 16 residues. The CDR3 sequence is CASSLKTGVSGNTIYF. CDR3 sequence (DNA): TGTGCCAGCTCACTAAAGACAGGCGTCTCTGGAAACACCATATATTTT.

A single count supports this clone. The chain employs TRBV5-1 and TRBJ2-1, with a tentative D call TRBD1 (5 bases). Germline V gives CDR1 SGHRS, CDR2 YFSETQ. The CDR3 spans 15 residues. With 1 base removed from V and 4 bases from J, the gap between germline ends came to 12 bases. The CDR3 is CASSLRQGGYNEQFF. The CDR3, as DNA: TGCGCCAGCAGCTTGAGGCAGGGTGGGTACAATGAGCAGTTCTTC.

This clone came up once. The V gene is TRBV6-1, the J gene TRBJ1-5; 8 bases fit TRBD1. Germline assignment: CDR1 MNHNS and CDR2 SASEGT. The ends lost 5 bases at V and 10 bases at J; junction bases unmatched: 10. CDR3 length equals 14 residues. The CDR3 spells CASSTKDRAGPQHF. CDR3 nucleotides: TGTGCCAGCAGTACAAAGGACAGGGCAGGACCCCAGCATTTT.

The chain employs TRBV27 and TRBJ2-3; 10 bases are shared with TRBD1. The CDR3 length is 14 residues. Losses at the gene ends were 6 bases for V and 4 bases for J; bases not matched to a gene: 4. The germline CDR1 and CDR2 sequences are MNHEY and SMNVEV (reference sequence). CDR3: CASRKTGGADTQYF. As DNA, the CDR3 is TGTGCCAGCAGAAAGACAGGGGGCGCAGATACGCAGTATTTT.

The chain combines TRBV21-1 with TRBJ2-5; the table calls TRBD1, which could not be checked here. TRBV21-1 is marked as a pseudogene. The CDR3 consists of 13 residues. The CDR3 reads CASSKEGAETQYF. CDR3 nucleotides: TGTGCCAGCAGCAAAGAGGGGGCAGAGACCCAGTACTTC.

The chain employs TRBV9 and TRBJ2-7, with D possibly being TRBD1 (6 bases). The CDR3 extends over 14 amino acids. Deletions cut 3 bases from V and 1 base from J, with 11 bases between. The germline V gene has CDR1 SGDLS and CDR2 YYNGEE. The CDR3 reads CASSARDKSYEQYF. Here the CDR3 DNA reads TGTGCCAGCAGCGCTCGGGACAAGTCCTACGAGCAGTACTTC.

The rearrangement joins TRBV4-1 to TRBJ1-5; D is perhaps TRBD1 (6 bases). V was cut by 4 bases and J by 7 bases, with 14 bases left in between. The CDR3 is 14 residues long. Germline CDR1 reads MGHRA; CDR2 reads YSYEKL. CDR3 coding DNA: TGCGCCAGCAGCCCTACAGGGAGTGCGCAGCCCCAGCATTTT. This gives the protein CASSPTGSAQPQHF.

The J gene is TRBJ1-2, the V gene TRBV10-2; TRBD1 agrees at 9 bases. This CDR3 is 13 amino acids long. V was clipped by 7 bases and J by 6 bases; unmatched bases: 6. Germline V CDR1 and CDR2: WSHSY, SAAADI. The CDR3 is CASKVGQGDGYTF. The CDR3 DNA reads TGCGCCAGCAAAGTGGGACAGGGCGATGGCTACACCTTC.

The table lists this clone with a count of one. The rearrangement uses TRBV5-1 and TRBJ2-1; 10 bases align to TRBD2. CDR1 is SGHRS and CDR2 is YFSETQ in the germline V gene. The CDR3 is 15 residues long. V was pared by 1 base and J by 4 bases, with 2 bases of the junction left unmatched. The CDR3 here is CASSLTSGVYNEQFF. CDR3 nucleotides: TGCGCCAGCAGCTTGACTAGCGGGGTTTACAATGAGCAGTTCTTC.